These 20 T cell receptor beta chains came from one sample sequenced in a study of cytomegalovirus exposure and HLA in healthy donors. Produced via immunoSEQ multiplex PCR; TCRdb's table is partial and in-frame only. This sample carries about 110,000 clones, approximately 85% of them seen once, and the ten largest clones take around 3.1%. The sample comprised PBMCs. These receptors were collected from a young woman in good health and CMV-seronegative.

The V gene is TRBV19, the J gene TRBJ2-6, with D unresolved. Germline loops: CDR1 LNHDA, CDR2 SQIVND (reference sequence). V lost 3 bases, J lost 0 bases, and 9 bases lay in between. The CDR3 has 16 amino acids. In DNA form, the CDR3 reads TGTGCCAGTAGTATTATGTGGCTCTCTGGGGCCAACGTCCTGACTTTC. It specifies CASSIMWLSGANVLTF.

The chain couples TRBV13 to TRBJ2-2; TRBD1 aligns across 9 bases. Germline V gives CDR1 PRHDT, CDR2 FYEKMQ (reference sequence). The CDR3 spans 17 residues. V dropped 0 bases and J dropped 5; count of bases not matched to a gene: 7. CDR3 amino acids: CASSLGLQGADTGELFF. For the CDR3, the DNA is TGTGCCAGCAGCTTAGGCCTACAGGGGGCGGATACCGGGGAGCTGTTTTTT.

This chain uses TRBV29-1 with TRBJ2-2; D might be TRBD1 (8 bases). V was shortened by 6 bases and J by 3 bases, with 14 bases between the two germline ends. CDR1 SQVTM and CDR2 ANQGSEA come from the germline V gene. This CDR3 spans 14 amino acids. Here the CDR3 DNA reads TGCAGCGTAAGGGGGGGACAGGACACCGGGGAGCTGTTTTTT. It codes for CSVRGGQDTGELFF.

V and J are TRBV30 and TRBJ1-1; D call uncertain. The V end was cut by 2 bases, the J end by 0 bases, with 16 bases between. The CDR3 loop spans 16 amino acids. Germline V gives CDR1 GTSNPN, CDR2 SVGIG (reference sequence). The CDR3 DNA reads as TGTGCCTGGAGTCCTACCCTTATGAGTGTGAACACTGAAGCTTTCTTT. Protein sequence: CAWSPTLMSVNTEAFF. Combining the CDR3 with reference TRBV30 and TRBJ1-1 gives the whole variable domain SQTIHQWPATLVQPVGSPLSLECTVEGTSNPNLYWYRQAAGRGLQLLFYSVGIGQISSEVPQNLSASRPQDRQFILSSKKLLLSDSGFYLCAWSPTLMSVNTEAFFGQGTRLTVV.

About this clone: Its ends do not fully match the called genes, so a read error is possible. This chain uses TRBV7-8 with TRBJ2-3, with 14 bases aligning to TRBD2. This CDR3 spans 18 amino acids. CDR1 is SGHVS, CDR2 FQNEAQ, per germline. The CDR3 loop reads CASSLARLAGGRRDTQYF. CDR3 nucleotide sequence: TGTGCCAGCAGCCTAGCCCGACTAGCGGGGGGGCGGAGGGATACGCAGTATTTT.

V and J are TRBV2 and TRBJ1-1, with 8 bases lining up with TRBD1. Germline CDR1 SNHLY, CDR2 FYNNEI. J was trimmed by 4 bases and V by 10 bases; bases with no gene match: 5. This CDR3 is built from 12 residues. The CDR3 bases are TGTGCCACACAGGACAGGGTCACTGAAGCTTTCTTT. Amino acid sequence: CATQDRVTEAFF.

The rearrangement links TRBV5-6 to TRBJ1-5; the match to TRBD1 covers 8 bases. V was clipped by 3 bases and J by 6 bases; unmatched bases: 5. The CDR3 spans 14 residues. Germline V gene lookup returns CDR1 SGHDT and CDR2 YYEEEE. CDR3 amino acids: CASSSTGAGQPQHF. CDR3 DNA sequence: TGTGCCAGCAGCTCGACAGGGGCCGGTCAGCCCCAGCATTTT. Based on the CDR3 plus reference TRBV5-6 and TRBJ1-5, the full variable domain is DAGVTQSPTHLIKTRGQQVTLRCSPKSGHDTVSWYQQALGQGPQFIFQYYEEEERQRGNFPDRFSGHQFPNYSSELNVNALLLGDSALYLCASSSTGAGQPQHFGDGTRLSIL.

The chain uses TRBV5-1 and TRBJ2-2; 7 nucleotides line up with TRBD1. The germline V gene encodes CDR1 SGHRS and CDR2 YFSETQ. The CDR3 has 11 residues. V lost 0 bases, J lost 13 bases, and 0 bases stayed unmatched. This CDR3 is CASSLDRGLFF. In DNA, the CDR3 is TGCGCCAGCAGCTTGGACAGGGGGCTGTTTTTT. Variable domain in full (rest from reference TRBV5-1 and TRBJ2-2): KAGVTQTPRYLIKTRGQQVTLSCSPISGHRSVSWYQQTPGQGLQFLFEYFSETQRNKGNFPGRFSGRQFSNSRSEMNVSTLELGDSALYLCASSLDRGLFFGEGSRLTVL.

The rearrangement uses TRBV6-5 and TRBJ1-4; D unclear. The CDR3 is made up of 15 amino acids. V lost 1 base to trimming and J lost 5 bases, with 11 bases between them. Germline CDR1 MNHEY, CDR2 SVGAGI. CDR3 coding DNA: TGTGCCAGCAGTTACTTTCAACAACCGAATGAAAAACTGTTTTTT. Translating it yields CASSYFQQPNEKLFF.

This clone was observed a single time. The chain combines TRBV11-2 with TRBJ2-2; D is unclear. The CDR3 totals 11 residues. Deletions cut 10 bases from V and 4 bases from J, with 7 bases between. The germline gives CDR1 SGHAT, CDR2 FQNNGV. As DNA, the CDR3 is TGTGCCATTTTGGCCACCGGGGAGCTGTTTTTT. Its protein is CAILATGELFF.

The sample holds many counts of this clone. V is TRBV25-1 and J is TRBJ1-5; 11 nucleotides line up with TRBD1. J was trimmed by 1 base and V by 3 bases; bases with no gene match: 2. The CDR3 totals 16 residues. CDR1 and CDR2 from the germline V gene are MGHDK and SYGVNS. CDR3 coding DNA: TGTGCCAGCAGTGACGGACAGGGGGCGAGCAATCAGCCCCAGCATTTT. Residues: CASSDGQGASNQPQHF.

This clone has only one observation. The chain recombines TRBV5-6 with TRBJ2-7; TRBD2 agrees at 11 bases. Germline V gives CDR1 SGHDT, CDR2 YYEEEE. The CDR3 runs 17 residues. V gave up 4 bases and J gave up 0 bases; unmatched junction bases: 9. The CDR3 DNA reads TGTGCCAGCAGCCCCGGGACTAGCGGTACCCGCTCCTACGAGCAGTACTTC. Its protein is CASSPGTSGTRSYEQYF.

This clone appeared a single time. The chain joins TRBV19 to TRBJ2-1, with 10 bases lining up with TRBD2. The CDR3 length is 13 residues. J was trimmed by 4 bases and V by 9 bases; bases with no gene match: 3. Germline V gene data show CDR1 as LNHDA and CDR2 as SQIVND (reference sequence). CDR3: CASSSGGYNEQFF. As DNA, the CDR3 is TGTGCCAGCTCTAGCGGGGGTTACAATGAGCAGTTCTTC.

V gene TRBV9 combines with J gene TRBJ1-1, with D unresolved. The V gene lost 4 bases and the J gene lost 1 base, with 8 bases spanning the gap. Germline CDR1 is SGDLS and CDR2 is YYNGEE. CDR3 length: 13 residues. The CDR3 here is CASSPSPNTEAFF. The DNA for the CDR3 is TGTGCCAGCAGCCCCTCCCCGAACACTGAAGCTTTCTTT.

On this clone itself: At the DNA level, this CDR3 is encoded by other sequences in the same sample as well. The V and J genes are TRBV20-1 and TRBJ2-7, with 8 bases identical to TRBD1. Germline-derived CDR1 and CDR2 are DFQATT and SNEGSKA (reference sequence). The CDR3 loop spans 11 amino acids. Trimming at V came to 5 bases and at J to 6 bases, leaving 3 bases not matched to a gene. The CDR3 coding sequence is TGCAGTGCTGGCAGGGGGCTCGAGCAGTACTTC. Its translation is CSAGRGLEQYF.

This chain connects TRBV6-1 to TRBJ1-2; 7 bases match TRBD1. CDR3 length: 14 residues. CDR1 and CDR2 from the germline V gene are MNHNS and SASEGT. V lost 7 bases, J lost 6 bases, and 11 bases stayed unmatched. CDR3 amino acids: CASTSRQGGDGYTF. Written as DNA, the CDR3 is TGTGCCAGCACTTCAAGGCAAGGGGGCGATGGCTACACCTTC.

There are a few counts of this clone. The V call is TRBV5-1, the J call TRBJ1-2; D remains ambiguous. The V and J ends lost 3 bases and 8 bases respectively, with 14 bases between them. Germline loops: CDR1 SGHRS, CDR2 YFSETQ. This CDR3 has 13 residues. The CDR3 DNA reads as TGCGCCAGCAGCTCTGTAGTGGGAGGCGGCTACACCTTC. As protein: CASSSVVGGGYTF. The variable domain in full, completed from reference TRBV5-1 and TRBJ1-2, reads KAGVTQTPRYLIKTRGQQVTLSCSPISGHRSVSWYQQTPGQGLQFLFEYFSETQRNKGNFPGRFSGRQFSNSRSEMNVSTLELGDSALYLCASSSVVGGGYTFGSGTRLTVV.

The DNA for the CDR3 is TGTGCCAGCAGCCCGGAGGAGAAGAAGAGCTATGGCTACACCTTC. This translates into CASSPEEKKSYGYTF. The chain couples TRBV9 to TRBJ1-2; D remains ambiguous. CDR1 is SGDLS and CDR2 is YYNGEE in the germline V gene. The germline V and J ends were trimmed by 4 bases and 4 bases, with 17 bases remaining between them. The CDR3 is 15 amino acids.

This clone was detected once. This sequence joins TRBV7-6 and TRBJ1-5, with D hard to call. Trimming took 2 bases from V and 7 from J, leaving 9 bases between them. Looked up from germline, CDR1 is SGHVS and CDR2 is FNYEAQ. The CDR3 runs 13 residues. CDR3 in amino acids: CASSLFPRQPQHF. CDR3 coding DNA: TGTGCCAGCAGCTTATTTCCCCGGCAGCCCCAGCATTTT.

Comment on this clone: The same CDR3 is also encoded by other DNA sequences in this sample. The CDR3 bases are TGTGCCAGCAGTACCGACAGGTATAATTCACCCCTCCACTTT. Translation: CASSTDRYNSPLHF. This chain uses TRBV27 with TRBJ1-6; possible D gene TRBD1, 6 bases. This CDR3 is 14 amino acids long. V lost 5 bases to trimming and J lost 4 bases, with 9 bases between them. Germline V gives CDR1 MNHEY, CDR2 SMNVEV (reference sequence).